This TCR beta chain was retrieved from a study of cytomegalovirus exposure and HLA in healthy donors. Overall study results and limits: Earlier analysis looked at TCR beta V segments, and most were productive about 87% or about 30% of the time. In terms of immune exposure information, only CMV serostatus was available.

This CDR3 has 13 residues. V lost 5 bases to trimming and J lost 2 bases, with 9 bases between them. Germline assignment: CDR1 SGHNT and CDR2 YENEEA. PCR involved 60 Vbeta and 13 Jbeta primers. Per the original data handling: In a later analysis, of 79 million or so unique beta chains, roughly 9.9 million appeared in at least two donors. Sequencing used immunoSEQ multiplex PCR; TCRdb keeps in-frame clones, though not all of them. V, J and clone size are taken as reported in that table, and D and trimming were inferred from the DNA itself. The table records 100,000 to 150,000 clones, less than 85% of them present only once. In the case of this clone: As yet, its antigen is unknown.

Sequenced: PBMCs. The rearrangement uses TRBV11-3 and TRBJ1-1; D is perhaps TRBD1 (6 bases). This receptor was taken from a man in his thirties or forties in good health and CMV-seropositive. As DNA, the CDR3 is TGTGCCAGCAGCACAGGGCTCAACACTGAAGCTTTCTTT. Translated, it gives CASSTGLNTEAFF.